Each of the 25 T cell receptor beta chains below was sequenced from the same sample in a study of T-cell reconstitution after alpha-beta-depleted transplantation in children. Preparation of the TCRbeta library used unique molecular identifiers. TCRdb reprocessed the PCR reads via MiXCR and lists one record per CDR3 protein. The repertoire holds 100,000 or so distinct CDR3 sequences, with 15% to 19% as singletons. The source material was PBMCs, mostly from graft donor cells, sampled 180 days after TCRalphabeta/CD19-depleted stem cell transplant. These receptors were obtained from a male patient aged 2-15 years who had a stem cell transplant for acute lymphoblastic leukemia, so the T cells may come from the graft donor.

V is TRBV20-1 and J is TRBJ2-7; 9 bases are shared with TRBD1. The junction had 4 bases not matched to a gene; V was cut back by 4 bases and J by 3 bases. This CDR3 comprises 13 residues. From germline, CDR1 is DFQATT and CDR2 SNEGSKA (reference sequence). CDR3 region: CSATSGQGYEQYF. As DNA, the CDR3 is TGCAGTGCTACGTCGGGACAGGGCTACGAGCAGTACTTC.

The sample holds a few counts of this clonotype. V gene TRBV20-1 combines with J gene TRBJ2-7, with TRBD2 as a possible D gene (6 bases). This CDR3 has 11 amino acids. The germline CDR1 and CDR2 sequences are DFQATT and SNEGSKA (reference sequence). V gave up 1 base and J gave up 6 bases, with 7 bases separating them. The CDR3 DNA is TGCAGTGCTAGAGGCGGGACCGAGCAGTACTTC. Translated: CSARGGTEQYF.

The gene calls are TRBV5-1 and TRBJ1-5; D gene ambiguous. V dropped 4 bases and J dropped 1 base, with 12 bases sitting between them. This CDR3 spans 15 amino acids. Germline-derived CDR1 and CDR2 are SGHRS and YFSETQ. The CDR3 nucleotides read TGCGCCAGCAGCCTACAAGGTACGAGCAATCAGCCCCAGCATTTT. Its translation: CASSLQGTSNQPQHF.

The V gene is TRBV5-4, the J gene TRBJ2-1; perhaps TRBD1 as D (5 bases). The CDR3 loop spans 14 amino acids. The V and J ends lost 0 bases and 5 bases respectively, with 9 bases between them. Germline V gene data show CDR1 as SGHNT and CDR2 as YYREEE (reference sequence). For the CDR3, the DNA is TGTGCCAGCAGCTTGGCTGGGGCCCACAATGAGCAGTTCTTC. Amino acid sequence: CASSLAGAHNEQFF. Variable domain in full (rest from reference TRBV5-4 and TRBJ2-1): ETGVTQSPTHLIKTRGQQVTLRCSSQSGHNTVSWYQQALGQGPQFIFQYYREEENGRGNFPPRFSGLQFPNYSSELNVNALELDDSALYLCASSLAGAHNEQFFGPGTRLTVL.

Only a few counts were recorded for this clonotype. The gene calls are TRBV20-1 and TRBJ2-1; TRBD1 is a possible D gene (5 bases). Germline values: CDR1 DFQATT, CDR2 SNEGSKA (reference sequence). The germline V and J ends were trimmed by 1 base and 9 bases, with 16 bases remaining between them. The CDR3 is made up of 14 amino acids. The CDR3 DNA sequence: TGCAGTGCTAGAGTCTCCGTGGGGCTGAGTGAGCAGTTCTTC. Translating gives CSARVSVGLSEQFF.

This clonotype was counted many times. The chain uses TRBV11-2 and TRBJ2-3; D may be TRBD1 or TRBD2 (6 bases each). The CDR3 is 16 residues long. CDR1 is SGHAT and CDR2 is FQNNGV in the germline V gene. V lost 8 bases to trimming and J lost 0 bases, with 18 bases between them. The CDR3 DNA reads TGTGCCAGCGATTTAGCCTCGGGGGCTAGCACAGATACGCAGTATTTT. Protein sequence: CASDLASGASTDTQYF.

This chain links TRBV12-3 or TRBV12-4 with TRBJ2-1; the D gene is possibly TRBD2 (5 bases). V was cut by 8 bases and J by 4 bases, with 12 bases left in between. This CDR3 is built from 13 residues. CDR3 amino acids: CASEEERYNEQFF. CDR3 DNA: TGTGCCAGCGAGGAGGAACGATACAATGAGCAGTTCTTC.

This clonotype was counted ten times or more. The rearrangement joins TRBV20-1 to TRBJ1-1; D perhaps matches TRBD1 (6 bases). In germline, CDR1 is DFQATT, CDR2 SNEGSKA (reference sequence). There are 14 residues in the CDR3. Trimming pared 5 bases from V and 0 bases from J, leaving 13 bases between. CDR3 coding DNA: TGCAGTGCTCAAGGGGGTCAGATGAACACTGAAGCTTTCTTT. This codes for CSAQGGQMNTEAFF.

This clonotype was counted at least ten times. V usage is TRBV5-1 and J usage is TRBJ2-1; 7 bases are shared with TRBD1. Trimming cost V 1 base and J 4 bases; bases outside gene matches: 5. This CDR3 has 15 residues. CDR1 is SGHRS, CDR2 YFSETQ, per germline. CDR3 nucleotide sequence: TGCGCCAGCAGCTTGCAGGGGGTGATGTACAATGAGCAGTTCTTC. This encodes CASSLQGVMYNEQFF. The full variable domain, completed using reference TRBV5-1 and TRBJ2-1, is KAGVTQTPRYLIKTRGQQVTLSCSPISGHRSVSWYQQTPGQGLQFLFEYFSETQRNKGNFPGRFSGRQFSNSRSEMNVSTLELGDSALYLCASSLQGVMYNEQFFGPGTRLTVL.

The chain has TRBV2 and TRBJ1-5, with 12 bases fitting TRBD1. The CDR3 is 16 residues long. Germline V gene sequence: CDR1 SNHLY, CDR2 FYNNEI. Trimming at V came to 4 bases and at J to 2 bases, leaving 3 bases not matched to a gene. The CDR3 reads CASSGGTGGGNQPQHF. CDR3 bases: TGTGCCAGCAGTGGGGGGACAGGGGGCGGCAATCAGCCCCAGCATTTT.

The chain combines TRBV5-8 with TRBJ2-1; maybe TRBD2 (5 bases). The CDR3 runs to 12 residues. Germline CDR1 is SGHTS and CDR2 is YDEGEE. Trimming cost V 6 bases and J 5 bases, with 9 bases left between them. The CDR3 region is CASMTINNEQFF. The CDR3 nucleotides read TGTGCCAGCATGACTATTAACAATGAGCAGTTCTTC. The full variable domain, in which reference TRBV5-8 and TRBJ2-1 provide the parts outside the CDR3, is EAGVTQSPTHLIKTRGQQATLRCSPISGHTSVYWYQQALGLGLQFLLWYDEGEERNRGNFPPRFSGRQFPNYSSELNVNALELEDSALYLCASMTINNEQFFGPGTRLTVL.

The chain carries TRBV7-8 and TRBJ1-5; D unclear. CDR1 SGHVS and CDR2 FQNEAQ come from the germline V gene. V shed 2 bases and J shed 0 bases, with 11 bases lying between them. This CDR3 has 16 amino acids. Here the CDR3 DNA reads TGTGCCAGCAGCTTAACGGTCCTAAATAGCAATCAGCCCCAGCATTTT. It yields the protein CASSLTVLNSNQPQHF.

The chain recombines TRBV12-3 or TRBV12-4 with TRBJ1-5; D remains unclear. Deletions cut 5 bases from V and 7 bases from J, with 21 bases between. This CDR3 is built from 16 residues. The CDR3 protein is CASSPAWASSRQPQHF. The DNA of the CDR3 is TGTGCCAGCAGTCCAGCATGGGCTTCATCAAGGCAGCCCCAGCATTTT.

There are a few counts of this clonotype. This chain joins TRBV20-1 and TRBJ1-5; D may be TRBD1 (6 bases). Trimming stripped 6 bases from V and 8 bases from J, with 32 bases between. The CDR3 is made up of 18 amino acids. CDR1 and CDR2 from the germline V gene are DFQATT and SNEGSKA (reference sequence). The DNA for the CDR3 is TGCAGTGCGTGGCGCAGACGCAGGGGAAGTGGGGTTAACGAGCCCCAGCATTTT. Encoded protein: CSAWRRRRGSGVNEPQHF.

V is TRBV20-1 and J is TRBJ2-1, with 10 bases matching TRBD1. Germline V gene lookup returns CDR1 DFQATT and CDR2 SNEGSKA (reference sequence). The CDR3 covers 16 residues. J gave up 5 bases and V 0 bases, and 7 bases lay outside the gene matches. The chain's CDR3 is CSAREVGTGDNNEQFF. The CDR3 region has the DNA TGCAGTGCTAGAGAGGTTGGGACAGGGGATAACAATGAGCAGTTCTTC.

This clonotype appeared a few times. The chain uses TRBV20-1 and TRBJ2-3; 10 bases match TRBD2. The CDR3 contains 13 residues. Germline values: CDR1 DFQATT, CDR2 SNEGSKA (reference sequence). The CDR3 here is CRVSGGPTDTQYF. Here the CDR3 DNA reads TGCAGGGTTAGCGGGGGGCCCACAGATACGCAGTATTTT.

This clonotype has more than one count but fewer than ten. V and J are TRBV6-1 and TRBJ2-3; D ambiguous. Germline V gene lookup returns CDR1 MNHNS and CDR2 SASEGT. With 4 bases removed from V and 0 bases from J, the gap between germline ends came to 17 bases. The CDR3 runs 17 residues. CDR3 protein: CASSASSLTSSTDTQYF. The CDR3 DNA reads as TGTGCCAGCAGTGCGTCTTCACTGACTTCTAGCACAGATACGCAGTATTTT.

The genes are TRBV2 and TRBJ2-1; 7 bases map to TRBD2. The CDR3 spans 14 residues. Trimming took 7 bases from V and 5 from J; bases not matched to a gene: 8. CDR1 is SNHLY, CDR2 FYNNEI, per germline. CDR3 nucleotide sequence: TGTGCCAGCAATGGGGTAGCGGGTCACAATGAGCAGTTCTTC. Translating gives CASNGVAGHNEQFF. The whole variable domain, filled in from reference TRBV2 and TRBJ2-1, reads EPEVTQTPSHQVTQMGQEVILRCVPISNHLYFYWYRQILGQKVEFLVSFYNNEISEKSEIFDDQFSVERPDGSNFTLKIRSTKLEDSAMYFCASNGVAGHNEQFFGPGTRLTVL.

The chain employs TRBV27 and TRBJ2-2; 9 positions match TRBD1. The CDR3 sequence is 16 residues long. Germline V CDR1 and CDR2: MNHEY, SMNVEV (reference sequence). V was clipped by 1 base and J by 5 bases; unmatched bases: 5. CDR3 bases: TGTGCCAGCAGTTTATTGGGGACAGGGTATACCGGGGAGCTGTTTTTT. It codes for CASSLLGTGYTGELFF.

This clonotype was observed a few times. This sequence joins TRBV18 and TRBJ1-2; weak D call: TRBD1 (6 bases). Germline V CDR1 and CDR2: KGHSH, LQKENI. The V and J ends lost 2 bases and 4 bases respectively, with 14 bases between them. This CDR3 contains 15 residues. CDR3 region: CASSPGAGDVYGYTF. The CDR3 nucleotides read TGTGCCAGCTCACCAGGGGCAGGGGACGTCTATGGCTACACCTTC. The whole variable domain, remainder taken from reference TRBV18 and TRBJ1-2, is NAGVMQNPRHLVRRRGQEARLRCSPMKGHSHVYWYRQLPEEGLKFMVYLQKENIIDESGMPKERFSAEFPKEGPSILRIQQVVRGDSAAYFCASSPGAGDVYGYTFGSGTRLTVV.

The CDR3 coding sequence is TGCAGTGCCCTGACTAGCGGGGGACCCGGGGAGCTGTTTTTT. It yields the protein CSALTSGGPGELFF. This chain uses TRBV20-1 with TRBJ2-2; 12 positions match TRBD2. The CDR3 runs 14 residues. V shed 6 bases, J shed 6 bases, and the junction held 5 bases outside the gene matches. In germline, CDR1 is DFQATT, CDR2 SNEGSKA (reference sequence).

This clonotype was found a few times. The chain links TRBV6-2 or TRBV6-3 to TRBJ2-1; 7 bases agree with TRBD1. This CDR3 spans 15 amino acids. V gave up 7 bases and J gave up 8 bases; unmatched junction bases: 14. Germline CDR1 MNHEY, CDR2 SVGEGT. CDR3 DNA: TGTGCCAGCACTATAACAGGGGTCCCTTCCGATGAGCAGTTCTTC. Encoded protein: CASTITGVPSDEQFF.

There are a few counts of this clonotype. CDR3: CASSLLGTGVANEKLFF. The CDR3 coding sequence is TGCGCCAGCAGCTTGTTGGGAACGGGAGTGGCTAATGAAAAACTGTTTTTT. The chain has TRBV5-1 and TRBJ1-4; no clear D. The CDR3 totals 17 residues. The germline V gene encodes CDR1 SGHRS and CDR2 YFSETQ. The V end was cut by 1 base, the J end by 3 bases, with 16 bases between.

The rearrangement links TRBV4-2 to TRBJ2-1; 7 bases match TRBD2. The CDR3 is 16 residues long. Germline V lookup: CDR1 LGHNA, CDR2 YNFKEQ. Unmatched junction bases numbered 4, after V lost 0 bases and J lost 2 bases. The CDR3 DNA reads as TGTGCCAGCAGCCAAGATCGTCGGGGGGCCTACAATGAGCAGTTCTTC. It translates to CASSQDRRGAYNEQFF.

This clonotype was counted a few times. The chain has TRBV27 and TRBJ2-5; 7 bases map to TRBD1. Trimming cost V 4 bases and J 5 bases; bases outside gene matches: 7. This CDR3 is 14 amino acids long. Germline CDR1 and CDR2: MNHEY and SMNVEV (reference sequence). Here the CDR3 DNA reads TGTGCCAGCAGTTCCAAGGGGGCCGCGGAGACCCAGTACTTC. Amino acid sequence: CASSSKGAAETQYF.